One TCR beta chain is described in this entry. Its specificity is not known. Per the authors' pipeline: The authors rarely found patient CD8+ clones larger than 1% matching published virus-specific TCRB sequences. TCRdb's table, derived via immunoSEQ multiplex PCR, lists solely in-frame clones and lacks some. Clone size and V and J calls were adopted from that table, with D and trimming inferred from the DNA. Among 25,000 to 30,000 clones, around nine tenths were seen once, and the ten largest hold roughly a tenth. Germline V CDR1 and CDR2: SGHDT, YYEEEE. V shed 0 bases and J shed 3 bases, with 12 bases lying between them. This CDR3 has 16 residues. By positive magnetic bead selection, CD4+ and CD8+ cells were isolated, and their purity was checked by flow cytometry. The data originate from a study of somatic mutations in cytotoxic T cells in rheumatoid arthritis. Regarding the study as a whole: Patients with rheumatoid arthritis did not differ significantly from age-matched healthy controls in CD8+ T-cell clonality.

The sequencing input was CD8+ T cells sorted from blood. The chain joins TRBV5-6 to TRBJ1-4; a possible D gene is TRBD1 (6 bases). The receptor's source is an adult with rheumatoid arthritis. CDR3 bases: TGTGCCAGCAGCTTGGTTCGGGGGCCATCTAATGAAAAACTGTTTTTT. Amino acid sequence: CASSLVRGPSNEKLFF.